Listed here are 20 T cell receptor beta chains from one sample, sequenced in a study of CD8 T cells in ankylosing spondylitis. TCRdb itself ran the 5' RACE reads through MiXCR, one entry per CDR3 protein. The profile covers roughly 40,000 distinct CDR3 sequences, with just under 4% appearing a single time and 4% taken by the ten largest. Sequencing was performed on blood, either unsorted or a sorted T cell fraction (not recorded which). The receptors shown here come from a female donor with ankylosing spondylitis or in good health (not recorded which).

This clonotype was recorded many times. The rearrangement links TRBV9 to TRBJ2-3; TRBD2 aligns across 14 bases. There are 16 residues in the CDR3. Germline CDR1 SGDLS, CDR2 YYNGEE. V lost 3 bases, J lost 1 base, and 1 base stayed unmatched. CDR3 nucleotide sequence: TGTGCCAGCAGCGCGGGACTAGCGGGGGGCACAGATACGCAGTATTTT. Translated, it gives CASSAGLAGGTDTQYF.

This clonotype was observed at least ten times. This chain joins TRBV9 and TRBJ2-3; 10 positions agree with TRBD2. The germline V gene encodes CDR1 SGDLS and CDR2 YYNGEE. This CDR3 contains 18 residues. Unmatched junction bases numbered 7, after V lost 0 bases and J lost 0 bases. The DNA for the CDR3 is TGTGCCAGCAGCGTAGTCCCTAGCGGGGGCCTAAGCACAGATACGCAGTATTTT. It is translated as CASSVVPSGGLSTDTQYF. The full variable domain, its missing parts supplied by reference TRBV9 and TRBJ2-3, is DSGVTQTPKHLITATGQRVTLRCSPRSGDLSVYWYQQSLDQGLQFLIQYYNGEERAKGNILERFSAQQFPDLHSELNLSSLELGDSALYFCASSVVPSGGLSTDTQYFGPGTRLTVL.

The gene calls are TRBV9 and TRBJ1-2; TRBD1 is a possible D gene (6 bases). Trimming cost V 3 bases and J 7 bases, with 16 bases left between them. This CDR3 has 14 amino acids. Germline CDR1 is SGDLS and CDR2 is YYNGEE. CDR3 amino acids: CASSGGQGNGGYTF. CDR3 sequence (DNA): TGTGCCAGCAGCGGGGGGCAGGGGAACGGTGGCTACACCTTC.

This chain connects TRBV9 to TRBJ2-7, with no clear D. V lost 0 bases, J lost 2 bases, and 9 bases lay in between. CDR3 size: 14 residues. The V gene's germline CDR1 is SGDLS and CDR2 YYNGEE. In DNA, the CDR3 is TGTGCCAGCAGCGTAGATAGCAAGCCCTACGAGCAGTACTTC. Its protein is CASSVDSKPYEQYF.

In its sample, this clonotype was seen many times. CDR3 protein: CASSVGQDTQYF. The CDR3, as DNA: TGTGCCAGCAGCGTCGGGCAGGATACGCAGTATTTT. This chain joins TRBV9 and TRBJ2-3; D gene unclear. From germline, CDR1 is SGDLS and CDR2 YYNGEE. V was shortened by 2 bases and J by 6 bases, with 7 bases between the two germline ends. The CDR3 is 12 amino acids.

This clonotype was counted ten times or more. The CDR3 loop is CASSVNPGGQETQYF. The CDR3 DNA reads as TGTGCCAGCAGCGTAAATCCAGGGGGACAAGAGACCCAGTACTTC. V is TRBV9 and J is TRBJ2-5; 7 bases are shared with TRBD1. The V gene's germline CDR1 is SGDLS and CDR2 YYNGEE. V shed 1 base, J shed 2 bases, and the junction held 5 bases outside the gene matches. The length of the CDR3 is 15 residues.

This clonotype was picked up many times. CDR3 coding DNA: TGTGCCAGCACCCCGGTCGGGGGGCGAGGTGGCTACACCTTC. It codes for CASTPVGGRGGYTF. V usage is TRBV9 and J usage is TRBJ1-2; weak D call: TRBD1 (6 bases). Germline V lookup: CDR1 SGDLS, CDR2 YYNGEE. V was pared by 6 bases and J by 7 bases, with 19 bases between. This CDR3 contains 14 residues.

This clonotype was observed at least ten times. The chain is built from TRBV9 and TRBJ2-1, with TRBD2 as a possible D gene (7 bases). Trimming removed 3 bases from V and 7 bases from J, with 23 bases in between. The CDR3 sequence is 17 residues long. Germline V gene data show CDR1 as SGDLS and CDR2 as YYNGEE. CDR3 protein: CASSASSGGGRSNEQFF. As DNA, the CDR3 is TGTGCCAGCAGCGCCTCATCGGGCGGGGGCCGGTCAAATGAGCAGTTCTTC.

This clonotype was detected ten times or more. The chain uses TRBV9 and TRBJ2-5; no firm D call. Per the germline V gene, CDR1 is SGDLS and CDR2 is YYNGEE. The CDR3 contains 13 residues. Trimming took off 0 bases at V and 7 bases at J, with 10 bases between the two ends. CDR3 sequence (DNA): TGTGCCAGCAGCGTAGAAGGGATTGGGACCCAGTACTTC. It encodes CASSVEGIGTQYF.

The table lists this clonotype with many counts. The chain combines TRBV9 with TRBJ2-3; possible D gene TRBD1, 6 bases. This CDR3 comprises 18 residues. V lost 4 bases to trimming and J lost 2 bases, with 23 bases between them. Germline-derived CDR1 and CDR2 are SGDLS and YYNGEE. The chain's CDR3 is CASSTAGTRGTYTDTQYF. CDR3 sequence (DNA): TGTGCCAGCAGCACCGCCGGGACACGGGGAACTTACACAGATACGCAGTATTTT.

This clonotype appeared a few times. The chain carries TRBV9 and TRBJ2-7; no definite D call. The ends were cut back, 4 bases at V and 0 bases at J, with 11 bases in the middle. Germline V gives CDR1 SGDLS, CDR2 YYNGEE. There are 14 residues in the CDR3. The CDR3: CASSLNDNSYEQYF. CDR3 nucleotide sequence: TGTGCCAGCAGCCTTAACGACAACTCCTACGAGCAGTACTTC.

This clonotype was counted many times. The CDR3 sequence: CASSARPGGTEAFF. CDR3 bases: TGTGCCAGCAGCGCGCGGCCCGGTGGTACTGAAGCTTTCTTT. The chain is built from TRBV9 and TRBJ1-1, with no clear D. The germline V and J ends were trimmed by 3 bases and 5 bases, with 14 bases remaining between them. The CDR3 is 14 residues long. Germline V gives CDR1 SGDLS, CDR2 YYNGEE.

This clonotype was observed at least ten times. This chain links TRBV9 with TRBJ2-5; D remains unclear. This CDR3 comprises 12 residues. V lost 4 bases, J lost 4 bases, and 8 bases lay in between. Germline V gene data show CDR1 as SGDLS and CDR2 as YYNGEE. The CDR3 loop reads CASSPFGETQYF. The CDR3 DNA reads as TGTGCCAGCAGCCCCTTTGGAGAGACCCAGTACTTC.

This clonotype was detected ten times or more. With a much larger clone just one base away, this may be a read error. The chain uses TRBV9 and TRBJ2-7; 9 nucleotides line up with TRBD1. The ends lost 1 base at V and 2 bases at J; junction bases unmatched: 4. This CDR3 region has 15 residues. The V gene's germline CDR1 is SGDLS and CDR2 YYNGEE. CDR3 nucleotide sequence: TGTGCCAGCAGCGTACTGGGACAGGGCCCCTACGAGCAGTACTTC. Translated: CASSVLGQGPYEQYF.

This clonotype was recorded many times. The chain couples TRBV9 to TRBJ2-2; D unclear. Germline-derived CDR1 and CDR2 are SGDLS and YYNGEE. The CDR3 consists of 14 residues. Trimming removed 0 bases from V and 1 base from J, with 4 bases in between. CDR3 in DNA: TGTGCCAGCAGCGTAGGGGTGAACACCGGGGAGCTGTTTTTT. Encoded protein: CASSVGVNTGELFF.

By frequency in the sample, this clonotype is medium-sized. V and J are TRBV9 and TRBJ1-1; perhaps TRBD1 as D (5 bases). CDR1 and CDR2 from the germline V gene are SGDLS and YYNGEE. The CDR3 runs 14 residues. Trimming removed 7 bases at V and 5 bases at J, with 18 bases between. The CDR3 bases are TGTGCCAGCTCCACTGAGGCAGGGTGGACTGAAGCTTTCTTT. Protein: CASSTEAGWTEAFF.

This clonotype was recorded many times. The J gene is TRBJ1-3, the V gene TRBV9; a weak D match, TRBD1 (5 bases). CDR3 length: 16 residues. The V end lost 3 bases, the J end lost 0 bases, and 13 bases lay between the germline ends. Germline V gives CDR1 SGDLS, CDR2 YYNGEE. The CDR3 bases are TGTGCCAGCAGCGAGGGGTGGACCGGCTCTGGAAACACCATATATTTT. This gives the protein CASSEGWTGSGNTIYF.

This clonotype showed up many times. CDR3 coding DNA: TGTGCCAGCAGCCTGCGGGGCGATGGCTACACCTTC. It specifies CASSLRGDGYTF. The V and J genes are TRBV9 and TRBJ1-2, with D perhaps TRBD1 (5 bases). Germline lookup yields CDR1 SGDLS and CDR2 YYNGEE. This CDR3 has 12 residues. The V end lost 4 bases, the J end lost 6 bases, and 10 bases lay between the germline ends.

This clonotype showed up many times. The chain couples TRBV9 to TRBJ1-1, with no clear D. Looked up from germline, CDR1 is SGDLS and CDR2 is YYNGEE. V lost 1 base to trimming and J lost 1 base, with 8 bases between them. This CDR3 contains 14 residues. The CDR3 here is CASSVFGGNTEAFF. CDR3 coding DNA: TGTGCCAGCAGCGTATTTGGAGGGAACACTGAAGCTTTCTTT.

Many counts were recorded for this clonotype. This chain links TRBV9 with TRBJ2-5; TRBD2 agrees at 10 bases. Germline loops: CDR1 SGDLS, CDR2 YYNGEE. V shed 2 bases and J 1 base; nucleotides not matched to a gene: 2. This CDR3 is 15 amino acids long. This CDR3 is CASSVASGGQETQYF. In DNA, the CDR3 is TGTGCCAGCAGCGTGGCTAGCGGGGGCCAAGAGACCCAGTACTTC.